One sample yielded the 19 T cell receptor beta chains listed below, sequenced in a study of control samples from healthy donors and cancer patients. The table came from immunoSEQ multiplex PCR; TCRdb's copy has only in-frame clones and leaves some out. The sample includes some 120,000 clones, roughly 90% seen only once; the top ten take 2% to 2.5%. The sample consisted of blood. The receptors derive from a man in his late teens or twenties in good health.

The rearrangement joins TRBV24-1 to TRBJ2-3, with D possibly being TRBD1 or TRBD2 (5 bases each). CDR1 KGHDR and CDR2 SFDVKD come from the germline V gene. Trimming pared 4 bases from V and 0 bases from J, leaving 13 bases between. The CDR3 spans 16 residues. The DNA for the CDR3 is TGTGCCACCAGTGAGTATGGGACGGATAGCACAGATACGCAGTATTTT. Protein product: CATSEYGTDSTDTQYF.

The rearrangement joins TRBV5-4 to TRBJ2-7; 7 bases agree with TRBD2. This CDR3 spans 12 amino acids. Germline V gene lookup returns CDR1 SGHNT and CDR2 YYREEE (reference sequence). Unmatched junction bases numbered 6, after V lost 3 bases and J lost 9 bases. CDR3 region: CASSSGSGGQYF. CDR3 sequence (DNA): TGTGCCAGCAGCTCGGGGTCGGGGGGGCAGTACTTC.

The gene calls are TRBV27 and TRBJ2-3; no clear D. Germline CDR1 is MNHEY and CDR2 is SMNVEV (reference sequence). There are 13 residues in the CDR3. The V and J ends lost 7 bases and 0 bases respectively, with 8 bases between them. The CDR3, as DNA: TGTGCCAGCACAAGGTCGAGCACAGATACGCAGTATTTT. Translating it yields CASTRSSTDTQYF.

The chain joins TRBV28 to TRBJ2-1, with TRBD1 matching over 11 bases. Trimming took 5 bases from V and 4 from J; bases not matched to a gene: 13. The CDR3 has 18 amino acids. Germline lookup yields CDR1 MDHEN and CDR2 SYDVKM. The CDR3 here is CASSPPGNRDRGYNEQFF. CDR3 in DNA: TGTGCCAGCAGTCCCCCTGGGAACCGGGACAGGGGGTACAATGAGCAGTTCTTC.

The CDR3 region is CASGLFLHRGLAGGSYNEQFF. The CDR3 DNA sequence: TGTGCTAGTGGTTTGTTCTTACACAGGGGACTAGCGGGAGGGTCCTACAATGAGCAGTTCTTC. V and J are TRBV12-5 and TRBJ2-1, with 16 bases fitting TRBD2. Looked up from germline, CDR1 is LGHNT and CDR2 is FRNRAP. Unmatched junction bases numbered 11, after V lost 2 bases and J lost 1 base. The CDR3 is made up of 21 amino acids.

The chain uses TRBV18 and TRBJ1-4, with D perhaps TRBD1 (6 bases). Trimming removed 3 bases from V and 4 bases from J, with 12 bases in between. CDR3 length equals 15 residues. Per germline, CDR1 KGHSH and CDR2 LQKENI. The CDR3: CASSPTQQGNEKLFF. In DNA, the CDR3 is TGTGCCAGCTCACCGACGCAACAGGGTAATGAAAAACTGTTTTTT.

The CDR3, as DNA: TGTGCCAGCAGCCATATAACAGGGGCACAAGAGACCCAGTACTTC. This encodes CASSHITGAQETQYF. The chain combines TRBV3-1 (or the pseudogene TRBV3-2) with TRBJ2-5; 7 nucleotides align to TRBD1. Germline lookup yields CDR1 LGHDT and CDR2 YNNKEL (reference sequence). V was pared by 3 bases and J by 2 bases, with 6 bases of the junction left unmatched. The length of the CDR3 is 15 residues.

The CDR3: CATSRDPGLVSTDTQYF. In nucleotides, the CDR3 is TGTGCCACCAGCAGAGATCCTGGACTAGTTTCCACAGATACGCAGTATTTT. The V and J genes are TRBV15 and TRBJ2-3; the match to TRBD2 covers 7 bases. V lost 0 bases and J lost 2; bases outside the gene matches: 8. The germline V gene encodes CDR1 LNHNV and CDR2 YYDKDF (reference sequence). The CDR3 length is 17 residues.

The rearrangement links TRBV27 to TRBJ1-5; D not certain. Trimming stripped 2 bases from V and 6 bases from J, with 8 bases between. Germline values: CDR1 MNHEY, CDR2 SMNVEV (reference sequence). The CDR3 is 13 amino acids. The CDR3 region has the DNA TGTGCCAGCAGTTTAAGGGCTTCTCAGCCCCAGCATTTT. Encoded protein: CASSLRASQPQHF.

This chain links TRBV18 with TRBJ2-7, with D maybe TRBD2 (5 bases). Trimming shortened V by 0 bases and J by 2 bases, and 8 bases separated the two germline ends. There are 14 residues in the CDR3. The germline V gene has CDR1 KGHSH and CDR2 LQKENI. The CDR3 coding sequence is TGTGCCAGCTCACCACCGTCCGGGACCTACGAGCAGTACTTC. Residues: CASSPPSGTYEQYF.

This chain joins TRBV4-2 and TRBJ1-1; 10 bases match TRBD1. V shed 6 bases, J shed 1 base, and the junction held 5 bases outside the gene matches. The CDR3 runs to 15 residues. Germline lookup yields CDR1 LGHNA and CDR2 YNFKEQ. CDR3 in amino acids: CASRGGTGANTEAFF. The CDR3 DNA reads as TGTGCCAGCAGGGGGGGGACAGGGGCGAACACTGAAGCTTTCTTT.

This chain joins TRBV7-2 and TRBJ1-4; no clear D. The CDR3 length is 13 residues. Looked up from germline, CDR1 is SGHTA and CDR2 is FQGNSA. V dropped 1 base and J dropped 8 bases, with 8 bases sitting between them. In DNA, the CDR3 is TGTGCCAGCAGCTTAGGGTTCAGGGAAAAACTGTTTTTT. Amino acid sequence: CASSLGFREKLFF. Based on the CDR3 plus reference TRBV7-2 and TRBJ1-4, the full variable domain is GAGVSQSPSNKVTEKGKDVELRCDPISGHTALYWYRQSLGQGLEFLIYFQGNSAPDKSGLPSDRFSAERTGGSVSTLTIQRTQQEDSAVYLCASSLGFREKLFFGSGTQLSVL.

A single count supports this clone. The chain combines TRBV6-5 with TRBJ1-1, with D maybe TRBD1 (6 bases). The CDR3 spans 15 residues. V was clipped by 2 bases and J by 2 bases, with 12 bases between them. Germline V gene sequence: CDR1 MNHEY, CDR2 SVGAGI. CDR3: CASSYKGGINTEAFF. The CDR3, as DNA: TGTGCCAGCAGTTACAAGGGGGGGATAAACACTGAAGCTTTCTTT.

The rearrangement joins TRBV7-2 to TRBJ1-5; TRBD1 is a possible D gene (5 bases). Germline-derived CDR1 and CDR2 are SGHTA and FQGNSA. The CDR3 runs to 15 residues. Trimming took off 1 base at V and 0 bases at J, with 7 bases between the two ends. The CDR3 loop is CASSLGGGSNQPQHF. The CDR3 region has the DNA TGTGCCAGCAGCTTAGGGGGCGGTAGCAATCAGCCCCAGCATTTT.

By share, this clone counts as medium-sized. This sequence joins TRBV27 and TRBJ2-7; D is possibly TRBD2 (6 bases). The CDR3 runs 16 residues. Trimming cost V 0 bases and J 2 bases, with 14 bases left between them. Germline V gene lookup returns CDR1 MNHEY and CDR2 SMNVEV (reference sequence). This CDR3 is CASSLSAGRETYEQYF. Here the CDR3 DNA reads TGTGCCAGCAGTTTATCCGCGGGACGGGAGACCTACGAGCAGTACTTC.

The chain has TRBV1 and TRBJ2-1; TRBD2, the D gene given by the table, was not confirmed from the DNA. TRBV1 is classified as a pseudogene. The CDR3 spans 15 residues. CDR3 amino acids: CTSSHSGPLYNEQFF. The CDR3 nucleotides read TGCACCAGCAGCCATAGCGGGCCCCTTTACAATGAGCAGTTCTTC.

This clone was observed a single time. The chain is built from TRBV2 and TRBJ1-5; tentative D call: TRBD1 (6 bases). V lost 2 bases and J lost 9, with 11 bases in between. The CDR3 contains 13 residues. Germline CDR1 SNHLY, CDR2 FYNNEI. CDR3: CASSERGSRPQHF. The CDR3 DNA follows: TGTGCCAGCAGTGAAAGGGGGTCTCGGCCCCAGCATTTT.

The chain combines TRBV14 with TRBJ2-3, with 7 positions matching TRBD2. The CDR3 consists of 16 residues. Germline V gives CDR1 SGHDN, CDR2 FVKESK. J was trimmed by 0 bases and V by 4 bases; bases with no gene match: 7. The CDR3 nucleotides are TGTGCCAGCAGCCCCGGGGGTAGCGGGAGCACAGATACGCAGTATTTT. Translated: CASSPGGSGSTDTQYF.

This sequence joins TRBV5-1 and TRBJ1-2, with D possibly TRBD1 on 5 matching bases. In germline, CDR1 is SGHRS, CDR2 YFSETQ. V lost 4 bases and J lost 4, with 14 bases in between. This CDR3 comprises 14 residues. CDR3: CASSQDTTTYGYTF. DNA of the CDR3: TGCGCCAGCAGCCAGGACACAACCACCTATGGCTACACCTTC.